Sequencing of this T cell receptor (beta chain) was carried out in a study of T cell responses to AZD1222 COVID-19 vaccine. The table lists this clone with a count of one. The CDR3 is made up of 16 amino acids. CDR1 and CDR2 (germline): SGHVS, FQNEAQ. The V gene lost 5 bases and the J gene lost 0 bases, with 14 bases spanning the gap. Sequencing was performed with immunoSEQ multiplex PCR; in TCRdb, only in-frame clones are kept and a portion is missing. The sample has 140,000 to 150,000 clones, around 90% seen once. The sequence was obtained from an adult who received the AZD1222 COVID-19 vaccine. The sequences come from peripheral blood, collected 28 days after the second AZD1222 dose. The chain is built from TRBV7-8 and TRBJ1-3, with a weak D call TRBD1 (5 bases). CDR3: CASSIDSPLSGNTIYF. DNA for the CDR3: TGTGCCAGCAGCATAGACAGTCCCCTCTCTGGAAACACCATATATTTT. Variable domain in full (rest from reference TRBV7-8 and TRBJ1-3): GAGVSQSPRYKVAKRGQDVALRCDPISGHVSLFWYQQALGQGPEFLTYFQNEAQLDKSGLPSDRFFAERPEGSVSTLKIQRTQQEDSAVYLCASSIDSPLSGNTIYFGEGSWLTVV.